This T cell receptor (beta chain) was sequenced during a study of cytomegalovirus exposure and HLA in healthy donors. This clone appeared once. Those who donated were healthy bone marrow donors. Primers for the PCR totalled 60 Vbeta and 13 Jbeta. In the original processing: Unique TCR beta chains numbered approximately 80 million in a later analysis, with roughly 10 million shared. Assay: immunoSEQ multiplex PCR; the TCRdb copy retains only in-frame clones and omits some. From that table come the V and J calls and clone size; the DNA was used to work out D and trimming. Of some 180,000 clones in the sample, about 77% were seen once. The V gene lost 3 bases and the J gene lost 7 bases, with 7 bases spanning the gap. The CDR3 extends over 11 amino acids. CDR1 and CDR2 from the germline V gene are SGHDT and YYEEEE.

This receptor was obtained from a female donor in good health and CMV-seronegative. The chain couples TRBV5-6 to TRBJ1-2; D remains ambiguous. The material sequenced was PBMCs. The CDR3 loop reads CASSSLLGYTF. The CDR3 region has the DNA TGTGCCAGCAGCTCACTCCTTGGCTACACCTTC.